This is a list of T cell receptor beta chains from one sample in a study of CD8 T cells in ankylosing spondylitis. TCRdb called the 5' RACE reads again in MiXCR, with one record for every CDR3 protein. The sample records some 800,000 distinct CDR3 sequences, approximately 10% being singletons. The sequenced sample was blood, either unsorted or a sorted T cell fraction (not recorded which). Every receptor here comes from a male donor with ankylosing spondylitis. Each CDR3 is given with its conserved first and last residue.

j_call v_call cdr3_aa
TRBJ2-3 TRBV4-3 CASSQEHQLYTQYF
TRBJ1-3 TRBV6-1 CASATGWGTGNTIYF
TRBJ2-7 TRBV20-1 CSAPRAGYEQYF
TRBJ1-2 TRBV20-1 CSASPGTANGYTF
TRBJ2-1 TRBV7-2 CASSLTSGSWNEQFF
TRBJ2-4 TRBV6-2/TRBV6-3 CASSLDPAKNIQYF
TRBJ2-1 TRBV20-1 CSARTPQGNEQFF
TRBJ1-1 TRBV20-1 CSASLPQNTEAFF
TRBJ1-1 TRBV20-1 CSAHDRKDEAFF
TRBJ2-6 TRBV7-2 CASSRDPAGANVLTF
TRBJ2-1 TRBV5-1 CASTSGRGDEQFF
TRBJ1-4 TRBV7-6 CASSSRGTGQEKLFF
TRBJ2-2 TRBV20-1 CSAAQGSGELFF
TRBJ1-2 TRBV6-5 CASSYLQGGYGYTF
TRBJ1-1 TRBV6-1 CASTPSPGGTEAFF
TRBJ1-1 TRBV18 CASSPTSGAAEAFF
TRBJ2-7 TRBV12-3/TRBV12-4 CASSLEHGSEQYF
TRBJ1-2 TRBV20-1 CREQKGHYGYTF
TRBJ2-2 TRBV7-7 CASSLSPGLAAGELFF
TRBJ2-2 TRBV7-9 CASRVTANTGELFF
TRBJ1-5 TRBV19 CASTVGRRISNQPQHF
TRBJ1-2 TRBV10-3 CAISDGFDYGYTF
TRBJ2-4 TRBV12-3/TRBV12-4 CASSLNVGLPNIQYF
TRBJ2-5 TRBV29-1 CSVGHQTQYF
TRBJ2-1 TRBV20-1 CSARDPRTWNEQFF
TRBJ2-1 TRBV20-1 CSAPGRGPYNEQFF
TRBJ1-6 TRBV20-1 CSARDASSPLHF
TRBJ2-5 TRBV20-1 CSAKGVTGREETQYF
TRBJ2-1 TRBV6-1 CASGGVGGSYNEQFF
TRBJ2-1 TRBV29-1 CSVARGDEQFF
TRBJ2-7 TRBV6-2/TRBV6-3 CASSPFSPYEQYF
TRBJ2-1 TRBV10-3 CASGPYNEQFF
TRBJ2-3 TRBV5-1 CASSPFTGGNTDTQYF
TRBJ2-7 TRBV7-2 CASSVLYWDEQYF
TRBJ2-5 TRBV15 CATSTGTTYNQETQYF
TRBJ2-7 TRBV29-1 CSVVWRDSYEQYF
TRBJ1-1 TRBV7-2 CASSLRDRGTEAFF
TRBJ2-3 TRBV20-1 CSARDAGQGTDTQYF
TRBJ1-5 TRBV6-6 CASKEGRQPQHF
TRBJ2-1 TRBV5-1 CASRPRAGSEQFF